This entry lists 32 T cell receptor beta chains sequenced from one sample in a study of shared clonotypes between healthy human individuals. Sequenced by immunoSEQ multiplex PCR; TCRdb stores in-frame clones only, minus some. The repertoire includes about 1 million clones, roughly 80% of them detected once, and approximately 1.3% sits in the top ten. The sample comprised memory CD4+ T cells sorted from blood. Sample subset: CD45RA-negative fraction. Receptors originate from a man younger than 35 in good health.

This rearrangement joins TRBV10-3 to TRBJ2-1, with 9 bases identical to TRBD1. Germline V CDR1 and CDR2: ENHRY, SYGVKD. There are 15 residues in the CDR3. V shed 7 bases, J shed 8 bases, and the junction held 12 bases outside the gene matches. CDR3 residues: CAITEGQGIGYEQFF. Written as DNA, the CDR3 is TGTGCCATCACCGAGGGACAGGGAATTGGGTATGAGCAGTTCTTC.

Remarks on this clone: The junction differs from germline at one of its ends, possibly a read error. The chain combines TRBV13 with TRBJ2-1; tentatively, D is TRBD1 or TRBD2 (5 bases each). Germline values: CDR1 PRHDT, CDR2 FYEKMQ (reference sequence). The CDR3 loop spans 16 amino acids. CDR3 in amino acids: CASSLGSGRTYNEQFF. The CDR3 DNA sequence: TGTGCCAGCAGCCTAGGCTCGGGACGGACCTACAATGAGCAGTTCTTC.

V is TRBV6-5 and J is TRBJ2-7; possible D gene TRBD1, 5 bases. This CDR3 comprises 15 residues. V gave up 2 bases and J gave up 3 bases, with 14 bases separating them. The germline V gene has CDR1 MNHEY and CDR2 SVGAGI. The CDR3: CASSYGAAAYYEQYF. The CDR3 DNA reads as TGTGCCAGCAGTTACGGGGCGGCAGCGTACTACGAGCAGTACTTC.

Comments on this clone: An end of the junction differs from the germline gene, which may be a read error. The chain has TRBV5-1 and TRBJ2-4; D may correspond to TRBD1 or TRBD2 (5 bases each). The CDR3 runs to 12 residues. CDR1 SGHRS and CDR2 YFSETQ come from the germline V gene. For the CDR3, the DNA is TGCGCCAGCAGCTCCGAGGTGGGGGTTAGGGTCTTC. It encodes CASSSEVGVRVF.

The chain links TRBV5-6 to TRBJ2-7, with D perhaps TRBD1 or TRBD2 (7 bases each). Per germline, CDR1 SGHDT and CDR2 YYEEEE. Trimming removed 4 bases at V and 2 bases at J, with 19 bases between. The CDR3 extends over 16 amino acids. CDR3 region: CASSPIQRDSPYEQYF. As DNA, the CDR3 is TGTGCCAGCAGCCCGATCCAGCGGGACAGCCCCTACGAGCAGTACTTC.

J is TRBJ1-4 and V is TRBV18; D is undetermined. There are 16 residues in the CDR3. Germline lookup yields CDR1 KGHSH and CDR2 LQKENI. Deletions cut 3 bases from V and 7 bases from J, with 18 bases between. CDR3 DNA sequence: TGTGCCAGCTCACCCTTGGAACCCCAGGTTTCTGAAAAACTGTTTTTT. Residues: CASSPLEPQVSEKLFF.

The V call is TRBV4-2, the J call TRBJ2-7; 11 bases are a match to TRBD2. From germline, CDR1 is LGHNA and CDR2 YNFKEQ. The junction had 16 bases not matched to a gene; V was cut back by 0 bases and J by 0 bases. There are 21 residues in the CDR3. CDR3 nucleotides: TGTGCCAGCAGCCAAGAAGCGTTACTAGCGGGAGCGCACCTAAGCTCCTACGAGCAGTACTTC. Its translation: CASSQEALLAGAHLSSYEQYF.

This chain links TRBV7-9 with TRBJ2-5, with TRBD2 matching over 7 bases. The CDR3 is 12 amino acids. The V gene end was trimmed by 3 bases and the J gene end by 9 bases; junction bases not matched to a gene: 4. The germline V gene has CDR1 SEHNR and CDR2 FQNEAQ (reference sequence). The CDR3 DNA is TGTGCCAGCAGCTTTGGGGAGGGGCCCCAGTACTTC. Translated: CASSFGEGPQYF. The full variable domain, completed using reference TRBV7-9 and TRBJ2-5, is DTGVSQNPRHKITKRGQNVTFRCDPISEHNRLYWYRQTLGQGPEFLTYFQNEAQLEKSRLLSDRFSAERPKGSFSTLEIQRTEQGDSAMYLCASSFGEGPQYFGPGTRLLVL.

In this sample, this clone turned up a few times. V gene TRBV30 combines with J gene TRBJ1-1; D gene unclear. This CDR3 is 13 amino acids long. Germline CDR1 reads GTSNPN; CDR2 reads SVGIG (reference sequence). V was trimmed by 2 bases and J by 1 base, leaving 8 bases between them. The CDR3 sequence is CAWSHDPNTEAFF. The CDR3 DNA sequence: TGTGCCTGGAGTCATGATCCGAACACTGAAGCTTTCTTT. The whole variable domain, remainder taken from reference TRBV30 and TRBJ1-1, is SQTIHQWPATLVQPVGSPLSLECTVEGTSNPNLYWYRQAAGRGLQLLFYSVGIGQISSEVPQNLSASRPQDRQFILSSKKLLLSDSGFYLCAWSHDPNTEAFFGQGTRLTVV.

The chain is built from TRBV27 and TRBJ1-1; D not resolved. V lost 2 bases and J lost 1, with 5 bases in between. The CDR3 contains 13 residues. Germline loops: CDR1 MNHEY, CDR2 SMNVEV (reference sequence). This CDR3 is CASSLRSNTEAFF. CDR3 coding DNA: TGTGCCAGCAGTTTACGATCGAACACTGAAGCTTTCTTT.

The chain uses TRBV10-3 and TRBJ1-1, with D perhaps matching TRBD1 (5 bases). This CDR3 contains 15 residues. Per the germline V gene, CDR1 is ENHRY and CDR2 is SYGVKD. Trimming shortened V by 4 bases and J by 0 bases, and 12 bases separated the two germline ends. The CDR3 bases are TGTGCCATCAGTGTAATGCAGGGTGTGAACACTGAAGCTTTCTTT. This codes for CAISVMQGVNTEAFF.

A few counts support this clone. This sample includes further DNA sequences coding for the same CDR3. The V and J genes are TRBV30 and TRBJ1-1; D not resolved. CDR3 length: 14 amino acids. Trimming removed 0 bases from V and 6 bases from J, with 14 bases in between. Germline V gene sequence: CDR1 GTSNPN, CDR2 SVGIG (reference sequence). CDR3 residues: CAWSVGYRGAEAFF. The DNA of the CDR3 is TGTGCCTGGAGTGTAGGGTACCGGGGTGCTGAAGCTTTCTTT.

The chain links TRBV4-1 to TRBJ2-7, with D possibly TRBD1 on 6 matching bases. Trimming took off 0 bases at V and 7 bases at J, with 19 bases between the two ends. Germline V CDR1 and CDR2: MGHRA, YSYEKL. This CDR3 has 16 residues. This CDR3 is CASSQDSGVAYGEQYF. CDR3 in DNA: TGCGCCAGCAGCCAAGACTCAGGGGTCGCCTACGGTGAGCAGTACTTC.

The chain joins TRBV7-8 to TRBJ2-7; D is perhaps TRBD2 (6 bases). This CDR3 contains 14 residues. Trimming removed 1 base from V and 2 bases from J, with 9 bases in between. Per the germline V gene, CDR1 is SGHVS and CDR2 is FQNEAQ. The CDR3 reads CASSLDGGPYEQYF. In DNA, the CDR3 is TGTGCCAGCAGCTTAGACGGGGGACCCTACGAGCAGTACTTC.

The chain recombines TRBV6-5 with TRBJ2-1, with 14 nucleotides matching TRBD2. The CDR3 has 14 residues. V shed 6 bases and J 9 bases; nucleotides not matched to a gene: 4. Germline V CDR1 and CDR2: MNHEY, SVGAGI. The DNA for the CDR3 is TGTGCCAGCAGCACGGGACTAGCGGGGGCTGAGCAGTTCTTC. As protein: CASSTGLAGAEQFF.

The chain is built from TRBV6-4 and TRBJ2-1; 7 nucleotides align to TRBD2. This CDR3 is 16 amino acids long. J gave up 2 bases and V 6 bases, and 10 bases lay outside the gene matches. Germline assignment: CDR1 MRHNA and CDR2 SNTAGT. This chain's CDR3 is CASSRLADGTYNEQFF. As DNA, the CDR3 is TGTGCCAGCAGCCGGCTAGCGGATGGCACCTACAATGAGCAGTTCTTC.

The chain uses TRBV5-1 and TRBJ2-7; TRBD1 agrees at 7 bases. The V and J ends lost 4 bases and 11 bases, in that order; junction bases with no gene match: 15. The CDR3 sequence is 14 residues long. In germline, CDR1 is SGHRS, CDR2 YFSETQ. The CDR3 here is CASSVSRDSLFKYF. CDR3 sequence (DNA): TGCGCCAGCAGCGTCTCCCGGGACAGTTTATTCAAGTACTTC.

The CDR3 sequence: CASSEVRTGVAVKYGYTF. Written as DNA, the CDR3 is TGTGCCAGCAGTGAAGTTAGGACAGGGGTCGCCGTTAAATATGGCTACACCTTC. The chain has TRBV6-1 and TRBJ1-2; 9 nucleotides match TRBD1. The CDR3 covers 18 residues. The germline CDR1 and CDR2 sequences are MNHNS and SASEGT. Trimming cost V 1 base and J 5 bases; bases outside gene matches: 14.

The chain recombines TRBV18 with TRBJ2-5; possibly TRBD2 for D (6 bases). Germline V CDR1 and CDR2: KGHSH, LQKENI. The CDR3 runs 13 residues. V was trimmed by 4 bases and J by 7 bases, leaving 13 bases between them. CDR3 region: CASSLQEGSTQYF. The CDR3 region has the DNA TGTGCCAGCTCACTACAGGAGGGCTCGACCCAGTACTTC.

V gene TRBV7-9 combines with J gene TRBJ2-7; TRBD2 aligns across 13 bases. This CDR3 region has 16 residues. With 3 bases clipped from V and 2 bases from J, the junction kept 4 bases outside the gene matches. Germline V lookup: CDR1 SEHNR, CDR2 FQNEAQ (reference sequence). The CDR3 here is CASSFGLAGAPYEQYF. CDR3 bases: TGTGCCAGCAGCTTCGGACTAGCGGGGGCCCCCTACGAGCAGTACTTC. Based on the CDR3 plus reference TRBV7-9 and TRBJ2-7, the full variable domain is DTGVSQNPRHKITKRGQNVTFRCDPISEHNRLYWYRQTLGQGPEFLTYFQNEAQLEKSRLLSDRFSAERPKGSFSTLEIQRTEQGDSAMYLCASSFGLAGAPYEQYFGPGTRLTVT.

The chain has TRBV7-9 and TRBJ2-7; D remains unclear. The V end was cut by 2 bases, the J end by 2 bases, with 7 bases between. There are 13 residues in the CDR3. Germline lookup yields CDR1 SEHNR and CDR2 FQNEAQ (reference sequence). The CDR3 sequence is CASSLPMAYEQYF. CDR3 coding DNA: TGTGCCAGCAGCTTACCTATGGCCTACGAGCAGTACTTC.

The chain uses TRBV5-1 and TRBJ2-3; D call uncertain. V was pared by 4 bases and J by 9 bases, with 15 bases between. Looked up from germline, CDR1 is SGHRS and CDR2 is YFSETQ. The CDR3 runs 13 residues. CDR3 nucleotides: TGCGCCAGCAGCAGCGCAGACCAGGACACGCAGTATTTT. Residues: CASSSADQDTQYF.

The chain is built from TRBV4-3 and TRBJ1-1, with D unresolved. CDR3 length equals 15 residues. CDR1 and CDR2 from the germline V gene are LGHNA and YSLEER. Trimming left V 4 bases short and J 1 base short, with 13 bases between. The CDR3, as DNA: TGCGCCAGCAGCCCGCAGCGTTACTCGAACACTGAAGCTTTCTTT. It specifies CASSPQRYSNTEAFF.

This rearrangement joins TRBV6-5 to TRBJ1-1; 7 bases align to TRBD1. Trimming removed 8 bases from V and 2 bases from J; junction bases left unmatched: 5. Germline loops: CDR1 MNHEY, CDR2 SVGAGI. This CDR3 is built from 13 residues. The CDR3 nucleotides are TGTGCCAGCGTAACAGGGGTTAACACTGAAGCTTTCTTT. The encoded protein is CASVTGVNTEAFF.

The chain links TRBV5-1 to TRBJ1-1; perhaps TRBD1 as D (6 bases). Per germline, CDR1 SGHRS and CDR2 YFSETQ. This CDR3 comprises 14 residues. Trimming took off 4 bases at V and 4 bases at J, with 14 bases between the two ends. The CDR3 DNA reads TGCGCCAGCAGCCAAGGGGGTTCGGGCACTGAAGCTTTCTTT. This codes for CASSQGGSGTEAFF.

This chain links TRBV4-3 with TRBJ1-1, with 7 bases identical to TRBD1. Losses at the gene ends were 6 bases for V and 4 bases for J; bases not matched to a gene: 5. The CDR3 extends over 13 amino acids. The germline CDR1 and CDR2 sequences are LGHNA and YSLEER. This chain's CDR3 is CASRHRGGTEAFF. In DNA, the CDR3 is TGCGCCAGCAGGCACAGGGGCGGCACTGAAGCTTTCTTT.

This clone was counted a few times. This sequence joins TRBV30 and TRBJ2-1; D remains ambiguous. Trimming shortened V by 4 bases and J by 8 bases, and 9 bases separated the two germline ends. The CDR3 sequence is 11 residues long. Germline CDR1 and CDR2: GTSNPN and SVGIG (reference sequence). The CDR3 spells CAWTKGHEQFF. As DNA, the CDR3 is TGTGCCTGGACTAAGGGCCATGAGCAGTTCTTC.

The V gene is TRBV25-1, the J gene TRBJ2-5; 11 nucleotides match TRBD1. Germline V lookup: CDR1 MGHDK, CDR2 SYGVNS. Trimming cost V 6 bases and J 5 bases; bases outside gene matches: 8. The CDR3 loop spans 15 amino acids. For the CDR3, the DNA is TGTGCCAGCAGCTCCGGACAGGGGGCTTGGGAGACCCAGTACTTC. This codes for CASSSGQGAWETQYF.

This chain links TRBV6-6 with TRBJ2-3, with TRBD2 matching 8 bases. The CDR3 loop spans 16 amino acids. Germline assignment: CDR1 MNHNY and CDR2 SVGAGI (reference sequence). Trimming at V came to 5 bases and at J to 5 bases, leaving 12 bases not matched to a gene. CDR3 in amino acids: CASSPKRELPEDTQYF. The CDR3 bases are TGTGCCAGCAGTCCAAAGCGGGAGCTTCCCGAAGATACGCAGTATTTT.

To note about this clone: The sample has other DNA sequences that encode this CDR3 too. V gene TRBV19 combines with J gene TRBJ1-5; D is unclear. V was shortened by 1 base and J by 7 bases, with 5 bases between the two germline ends. The CDR3 has 12 amino acids. Germline-derived CDR1 and CDR2 are LNHDA and SQIVND (reference sequence). The CDR3 nucleotides read TGTGCCAGTAGTATAGGTTACCAGCCCCAGCATTTT. It translates to CASSIGYQPQHF.

The chain employs TRBV5-1 and TRBJ2-1; 11 bases align to TRBD2. The CDR3 is 14 amino acids. Germline lookup yields CDR1 SGHRS and CDR2 YFSETQ. V shed 0 bases, J shed 12 bases, and the junction held 5 bases outside the gene matches. In nucleotides, the CDR3 is TGCGCCAGCAGCTTGGAACTAGCGGGAGTGAGGCAGTTCTTC. It codes for CASSLELAGVRQFF.

The chain combines TRBV6-4 with TRBJ1-6; 10 bases map to TRBD1. Germline assignment: CDR1 MRHNA and CDR2 SNTAGT. The junction had 1 base not matched to a gene; V was cut back by 4 bases and J by 1 base. The CDR3 is 16 residues long. CDR3 sequence: CASSGTGGSYNSPLHF. CDR3 in DNA: TGTGCCAGCAGTGGGACAGGGGGGTCCTATAATTCACCCCTCCACTTT.